This T cell receptor (beta chain) was found in a study of blood T cell repertoires in COVID-19. Study details: Collection of acute and convalescent COVID-19 samples took place in the United States, Italy and Spain. PBMCs, B-cell-depleted T cells, or T cells were the source of the cDNA or gDNA that made up the material.

The V and J ends lost 3 bases and 5 bases respectively, with 9 bases between them. CDR3 length: 14 amino acids. CDR1 and CDR2 from the germline V gene are SGDLS and YYNGEE. Regarding this clone: This CDR3 is also generated by other DNA sequences in the sample.

The authors' processing: Amplification from reference gene primers served as the basis for estimated nucleated cell counts. Assay: immunoSEQ multiplex PCR; the TCRdb copy retains only in-frame clones and omits some. D and trimming come from the DNA, and the V and J calls and clone size come from that table. The data hold hundreds of thousands of clones, with around nine tenths observed a single time. Seattle's enrolled individuals joined amid active infection and were then monitored longitudinally. This sequence was found in a woman in her seventies with COVID-19, enrolled during active disease. Source material: peripheral blood. The chain is built from TRBV9 and TRBJ1-6, with a weak D call TRBD1 (6 bases). In nucleotides, the CDR3 is TGTGCCAGCAGCGCGACAGGAGATAATTCACCCCTCCACTTT. This translates into CASSATGDNSPLHF. The variable domain in full, completed from reference TRBV9 and TRBJ1-6, reads DSGVTQTPKHLITATGQRVTLRCSPRSGDLSVYWYQQSLDQGLQFLIQYYNGEERAKGNILERFSAQQFPDLHSELNLSSLELGDSALYFCASSATGDNSPLHFGNGTRLTVT.